The 14 T cell receptor beta chains below were found in one sample sequenced in a study of glioma-infiltrating T cells after dendritic cell vaccination. The protocol was immunoSEQ multiplex PCR, while the TCRdb copy is restricted to in-frame clones and leaves out a portion. This table holds approximately 67,000 clones, approximately 80% found once. The sample consisted of blood, taken before dendritic cell vaccination. The origin of the receptors is a human donor with glioblastoma.

The chain joins TRBV11-2 to TRBJ1-1; no definite D call. The CDR3 sequence is 18 residues long. Trimming removed 2 bases from V and 2 bases from J, with 21 bases in between. CDR1 and CDR2 from the germline V gene are SGHAT and FQNNGV. CDR3: CASSLSGFFESDNTEAFF. In nucleotides, the CDR3 is TGTGCCAGCAGCTTATCCGGGTTTTTTGAGTCAGACAACACTGAAGCTTTCTTT. Full variable domain (rest looked up from reference TRBV11-2 and TRBJ1-1): EAGVAQSPRYKIIEKRQSVAFWCNPISGHATLYWYQQILGQGPKLLIQFQNNGVVDDSQLPKDRFSAERLKGVDSTLKIQPAKLEDSAVYLCASSLSGFFESDNTEAFFGQGTRLTVV.

The J gene is TRBJ2-7, the V gene TRBV11-1; 9 bases are a match to TRBD1. V lost 4 bases, J lost 1 base, and 2 bases stayed unmatched. CDR3 length: 14 amino acids. Germline assignment: CDR1 SGHAT and CDR2 FQDESV (reference sequence). The CDR3 bases are TGTGCCAGCAGCTCCGGGACAGGGTCCTACGAGCAGTACTTC. Translated, it gives CASSSGTGSYEQYF.

A single count supports this clone. The CDR3 loop is CASSLQGAGGANVLTF. The CDR3 bases are TGTGCCAGCAGCTTACAGGGGGCAGGTGGGGCCAACGTCCTGACTTTC. The chain has TRBV5-5 and TRBJ2-6, with 9 bases matching TRBD1. J was trimmed by 3 bases and V by 2 bases; bases with no gene match: 3. The CDR3 sequence is 16 residues long. The germline gives CDR1 SGHKS, CDR2 YYEKEE (reference sequence).

This clone came up a few times. This chain connects TRBV4-1 to TRBJ2-1; 8 bases are a match to TRBD2. The CDR3 is 16 residues long. Germline V gene lookup returns CDR1 MGHRA and CDR2 YSYEKL. V lost 0 bases, J lost 4 bases, and 5 bases stayed unmatched. This CDR3 reads CASSQDQGLDYNEQFF. The CDR3 coding sequence is TGCGCCAGCAGCCAAGATCAGGGACTAGATTACAATGAGCAGTTCTTC.

This clone is medium-sized. The V gene is TRBV19, the J gene TRBJ1-1; a possible D gene is TRBD1 (6 bases). The germline V and J ends were trimmed by 3 bases and 0 bases, with 14 bases remaining between them. In germline, CDR1 is LNHDA, CDR2 SQIVND (reference sequence). The CDR3 length is 16 residues. The CDR3 DNA reads TGTGCCAGTAGTATGGATTGGGGGGGCCTGAACACTGAAGCTTTCTTT. Translation gives CASSMDWGGLNTEAFF.

This chain joins TRBV7-3 and TRBJ2-7; D perhaps matches TRBD1 (6 bases). Per the germline V gene, CDR1 is SGHTA and CDR2 is FQGTGA. CDR3 length equals 13 residues. V was trimmed by 5 bases and J by 3 bases, leaving 11 bases between them. Here the CDR3 reads CASSPGANYEQYF. The CDR3 DNA reads as TGTGCCAGCAGCCCAGGGGCTAACTACGAGCAGTACTTC.

This clone has more than one count but fewer than ten. The rearrangement joins TRBV6-5 to TRBJ2-1, with 7 bases fitting TRBD2. Germline V lookup: CDR1 MNHEY, CDR2 SVGAGI. This CDR3 has 15 amino acids. The V and J ends lost 5 bases and 0 bases, in that order; junction bases with no gene match: 4. DNA for the CDR3: TGTGCCAGCAGTATACTAGCGAGCTCCTACAATGAGCAGTTCTTC. Translating it yields CASSILASSYNEQFF.

The chain joins TRBV18 to TRBJ1-3, with TRBD1 identical over 7 bases. The CDR3 sequence is 15 residues long. CDR1 and CDR2 (germline): KGHSH, LQKENI. The V and J ends lost 6 bases and 2 bases, in that order; junction bases with no gene match: 7. The CDR3 sequence: CASSPPGTAGNTIYF. The CDR3 DNA reads as TGTGCCAGCTCCCCGCCTGGGACAGCTGGAAACACCATATATTTT.

The V call is TRBV5-4, the J call TRBJ2-1; TRBD2 aligns across 8 bases. CDR3 length equals 15 residues. After removal of 4 bases from V and 0 bases from J, the junction contained 3 bases not matched to a gene. Germline values: CDR1 SGHNT, CDR2 YYREEE (reference sequence). This CDR3 is CASSRSGGSYNEQFF. In DNA, the CDR3 is TGTGCCAGCAGCCGGAGCGGGGGCTCCTACAATGAGCAGTTCTTC.

The chain joins TRBV7-2 to TRBJ1-1; 8 bases are a match to TRBD1. CDR3 length equals 14 residues. CDR1 SGHTA and CDR2 FQGNSA come from the germline V gene. After removal of 5 bases from V and 4 bases from J, the junction contained 6 bases not matched to a gene. The CDR3 DNA follows: TGTGCCAGCAGCATACAGGGGGGAGGCACTGAAGCTTTCTTT. It is translated as CASSIQGGGTEAFF.

V and J are TRBV30 and TRBJ1-6; TRBD1 agrees at 10 bases. This CDR3 is 15 amino acids long. With V trimmed by 3 bases and J by 6 bases, 5 bases remained unmatched. Germline V CDR1 and CDR2: GTSNPN, SVGIG (reference sequence). In nucleotides, the CDR3 is TGTGCCTGGAGAAGGGACAGGGGCCTTAATTCACCCCTCCACTTT. Its translation is CAWRRDRGLNSPLHF.

The V and J genes are TRBV7-2 and TRBJ2-7; D not certain. This CDR3 comprises 13 residues. V gave up 1 base and J gave up 2 bases, with 6 bases separating them. CDR1 is SGHTA and CDR2 is FQGNSA in the germline V gene. CDR3 amino acids: CASSLVSPYEQYF. The DNA of the CDR3 is TGTGCCAGCAGCTTAGTTTCTCCCTACGAGCAGTACTTC.

This chain joins TRBV29-1 and TRBJ1-1; D gene unclear. The CDR3 totals 11 residues. Germline CDR1 is SQVTM and CDR2 is ANQGSEA. V shed 7 bases and J shed 5 bases, with 11 bases lying between them. The CDR3 DNA is TGCAGCGGGAGGCAGGAAACTGAAGCTTTCTTT. Residues: CSGRQETEAFF.

This chain joins TRBV5-1 and TRBJ1-1; TRBD1 might be the D (5 bases). The CDR3 totals 14 residues. V was shortened by 4 bases and J by 0 bases, with 10 bases between the two germline ends. CDR1 is SGHRS and CDR2 is YFSETQ in the germline V gene. CDR3 region: CASSPGTMNTEAFF. The DNA for the CDR3 is TGCGCCAGCAGCCCCGGGACTATGAACACTGAAGCTTTCTTT.